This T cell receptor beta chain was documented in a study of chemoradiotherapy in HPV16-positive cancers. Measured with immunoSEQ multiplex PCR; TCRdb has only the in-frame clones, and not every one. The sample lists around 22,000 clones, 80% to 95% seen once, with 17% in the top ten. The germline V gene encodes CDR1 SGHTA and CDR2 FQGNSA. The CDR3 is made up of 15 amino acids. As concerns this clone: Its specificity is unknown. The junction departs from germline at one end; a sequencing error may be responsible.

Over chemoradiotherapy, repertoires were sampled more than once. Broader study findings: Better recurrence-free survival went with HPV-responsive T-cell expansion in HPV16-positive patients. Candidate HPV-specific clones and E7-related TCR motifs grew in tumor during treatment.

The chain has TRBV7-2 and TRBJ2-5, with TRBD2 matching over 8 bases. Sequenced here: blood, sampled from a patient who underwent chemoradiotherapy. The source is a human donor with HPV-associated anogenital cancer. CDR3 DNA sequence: TGTGCCAGCAGCCCCCTCCCCGGTGCGGGGGGCCGAGGCGACTTC. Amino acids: CASSPLPGAGGRGDF.